Listed below are T cell receptor beta chains from one sample, sequenced in a study of shared clonotypes between healthy human individuals. Clones were sequenced by immunoSEQ multiplex PCR, and TCRdb holds only the in-frame ones, with some missing. The table has approximately 810,000 clones, 92% seen once. Material for sequencing was naive CD8+ T cells sorted from blood. The receptors come from a man between 25 and 39 years old in good health. CDR3s include the opening cysteine and the closing phenylalanine or tryptophan. The order of the fields is V gene, D gene, clone size, J gene, CDR3 protein, CDR3 DNA. A D gene is named only where the DNA matches it firmly. Some rows have no size entry. The others give once, few or many, or a class for an expanded clone.

V: TRBV13
D: TRBD1
size: -
J: TRBJ1-1
CDR3: CASSLVPGGTEAFF
DNA: TGTGCCAGCAGCTTAGTACCAGGGGGCACTGAAGCTTTCTTT

V: TRBV13
D: TRBD2
size: -
J: TRBJ2-7
CDR3: CASSPPSTSGRYEQYF
DNA: TGTGCCAGCAGCCCCCCCTCGACTAGCGGGAGGTACGAGCAGTACTTC

V: TRBV27
D: TRBD1
size: -
J: TRBJ2-1
CDR3: CASSSARTGSVYNEQFF
DNA: TGTGCCAGCAGTTCAGCTCGGACAGGATCTGTTTACAATGAGCAGTTCTTC

V: TRBV29-1
D: -
size: -
J: TRBJ2-7
CDR3: CSVWDYEQYF
DNA: TGCAGCGTATGGGACTACGAGCAGTACTTC

V: TRBV9
D: -
size: -
J: TRBJ2-2
CDR3: CASSDFLATGELFF
DNA: TGTGCCAGCAGCGATTTCTTAGCCACCGGGGAGCTGTTTTTT

V: TRBV29-1
D: -
size: -
J: TRBJ2-1
CDR3: CSVGTNNEQFF
DNA: TGCAGCGTTGGGACCAACAATGAGCAGTTCTTC

V: TRBV27
D: TRBD1
size: -
J: TRBJ2-1
CDR3: CASSFPGQGEREQFF
DNA: TGTGCCAGCAGTTTCCCGGGACAGGGGGAGCGTGAGCAGTTCTTC

V: TRBV7-2
D: -
size: -
J: TRBJ1-1
CDR3: CASSPQGITEAFF
DNA: TGTGCCAGCAGTCCACAGGGAATCACTGAAGCTTTCTTT

V: TRBV4-1
D: -
size: -
J: TRBJ2-7
CDR3: CASSQQIFSEQYF
DNA: TGCGCCAGCAGCCAACAAATCTTCTCCGAGCAGTACTTC

V: TRBV5-1
D: -
size: -
J: TRBJ2-7
CDR3: CASSLGQFYEQYF
DNA: TGCGCCAGCAGCCTCGGGCAATTCTACGAGCAGTACTTC

V: TRBV11-2
D: -
size: -
J: TRBJ2-7
CDR3: CASSLFSTYEQYF
DNA: TGTGCCAGCAGCTTATTTTCAACCTACGAGCAGTACTTC

V: TRBV11-2
D: -
size: once
J: TRBJ2-7
CDR3: CASSLASPYEQYF
DNA: TGTGCCAGCAGCTTAGCAAGCCCCTACGAGCAGTACTTC

V: TRBV6-7
D: TRBD2
size: -
J: TRBJ2-7
CDR3: CASSYPGTSGSPAIGYEQYF
DNA: TGTGCCAGCAGTTACCCTGGGACTAGCGGGAGTCCTGCGATTGGATACGAGCAGTACTTC

V: TRBV7-2
D: -
size: -
J: TRBJ1-1
CDR3: CASSLVFGQGETEAFF
DNA: TGTGCCAGCAGCTTAGTGTTTGGTCAGGGAGAGACTGAAGCTTTCTTT

V: TRBV10-2
D: -
size: -
J: TRBJ1-5
CDR3: CASSEFGYSNQPQHF
DNA: TGCGCCAGCAGTGAGTTCGGGTATAGCAATCAGCCCCAGCATTTT

V: TRBV19
D: -
size: -
J: TRBJ2-1
CDR3: CASWDSRAYNEQFF
DNA: TGTGCCAGTTGGGACTCCCGAGCCTACAATGAGCAGTTCTTC

V: TRBV4-1
D: -
size: -
J: TRBJ2-2
CDR3: CASSQSLVSGELFF
DNA: TGCGCCAGCAGCCAATCGTTAGTATCCGGGGAGCTGTTTTTT

V: TRBV19
D: -
size: -
J: TRBJ2-7
CDR3: CASSIVGGNEQYF
DNA: TGTGCCAGTAGTATAGTGGGGGGAAACGAGCAGTACTTC

V: TRBV6-4
D: TRBD1
size: -
J: TRBJ2-1
CDR3: CASSETTGGNEQFF
DNA: TGTGCCAGCAGTGAAACGACAGGGGGCAATGAGCAGTTCTTC

V: TRBV6-5
D: TRBD2
size: -
J: TRBJ2-3
CDR3: CASSYSASGSGDTQYF
DNA: TGTGCCAGCAGTTACTCGGCTAGCGGGAGCGGGGATACGCAGTATTTT

V: TRBV27
D: -
size: -
J: TRBJ1-4
CDR3: CASSLGLSTNEKLFF
DNA: TGTGCCAGCAGTTTAGGTCTTTCAACTAATGAAAAACTGTTTTTT

V: TRBV4-1
D: TRBD2
size: -
J: TRBJ2-7
CDR3: CASSHIAGVEQYF
DNA: TGCGCCAGCAGCCACATAGCGGGAGTCGAGCAGTACTTC

V: TRBV5-6
D: -
size: -
J: TRBJ2-2
CDR3: CASSLLPSGYLTGELFF
DNA: TGTGCCAGCAGTCTTTTACCCTCAGGGTACCTCACCGGGGAGCTGTTTTTT